Listed below are T cell receptor beta chains from one sample, sequenced in a study of shared clonotypes between healthy human individuals. Libraries were prepared by immunoSEQ multiplex PCR; TCRdb keeps only in-frame clonotypes and omits some of them. The sample records some 1.5 million clones, over 95% being singletons. Sequencing was carried out using naive CD4+ T cells sorted from blood. These receptors were obtained from a man aged 25-45 years in good health. CDR3s include the opening cysteine and the closing phenylalanine or tryptophan.

length	V	J	CDR3
15	TRBV28	TRBJ1-1	CASSSPGVGDTEAFF
13	TRBV6-6	TRBJ1-1	CASTGIANTEAFF
16	TRBV4-1	TRBJ2-5	CASSQGGLAAQETQYF
14	TRBV12-5	TRBJ2-5	CASGWSLAEETQYF
13	TRBV6-5	TRBJ2-1	CASSYVQGDEQFF
15	TRBV30	TRBJ2-3	CAWSVRAGSTDTQYF
11	TRBV29-1	TRBJ2-5	CSVAYQETQYF
14	TRBV6-5	TRBJ2-1	CASRPGLAGVWQFF
14	TRBV4-2	TRBJ2-1	CASRGQGSFNEQFF
16	TRBV11-2	TRBJ2-2	CASSRLAGENTGELFF
13	TRBV4-2	TRBJ2-7	CASSPRGLWEQYF
15	TRBV7-6	TRBJ2-7	CASSLAVGLPYEQYF
16	TRBV7-9	TRBJ2-3	CASSLNSGSITDTQYF
14	TRBV29-1	TRBJ1-2	CSVEGSLANYGYTF
14	TRBV29-1	TRBJ2-1	CSVYPAGQGNEQFF
14	TRBV14	TRBJ1-1	CASSRQYPNTEAFF
14	TRBV18	TRBJ2-3	CASSPPGRSDTQYF
13	TRBV7-8	TRBJ1-2	CASSKQGEYGYTF
13	TRBV15	TRBJ2-7	CATSRNTVIEQYF
11	TRBV29-1	TRBJ2-1	CSVSVALKQFF
14	TRBV7-9	TRBJ2-5	CASSPRDFQETQYF
13	TRBV19	TRBJ2-3	CASMTGFTDTQYF
14	TRBV19	TRBJ2-1	CASTVASGYNEQFF
17	TRBV15	TRBJ1-4	CATSSRTGGPFDEKLFF
17	TRBV28	TRBJ2-7	CASSPSGTSGFSYEQYF
14	TRBV5-4	TRBJ1-3	CASSLAGRGNTIYF
15	TRBV18	TRBJ2-3	CASSPLAGVGDTQYF
15	TRBV29-1	TRBJ2-3	CSAGDGTNPTDTQYF
15	TRBV9	TRBJ2-2	CASNPNGGSTGELFF
13	TRBV5-1	TRBJ1-5	CASSLLGHQPQHF
15	TRBV28	TRBJ2-6	CASSSTASGANVLTF
16	TRBV7-9	TRBJ2-3	CASSLRGQPSTDTQYF
13	TRBV9	TRBJ2-1	CASSVEWAGHRFF